Following are 26 T cell receptor beta chains from one sample sequenced in a study of blood T cell repertoires in COVID-19 (dated by TCRdb to 2018 to 2021). The library was made by the immunoSEQ multiplex PCR assay. Not all clones reach the TCRdb copy of this immuneACCESS table, which keeps in-frame sequences only. Checked studies attribute under half of the gap to unresolved V genes and leave the rest unexplained. Here the sample has approximately 320,000 clones; over 80% occur a single time. Around 8.9% of the sample comes from the top ten. Material: PBMCs or T cells enriched from blood (not recorded which). The receptors originated from a woman between 18 and 30 years old who had recovered from COVID-19.

CDR3 nucleotides: TGTGCCAGCAGTTACAGGGGGCGGAATCAGCCCCAGCATTTT. It is translated as CASSYRGRNQPQHF. The rearrangement links TRBV6-2 or TRBV6-3 to TRBJ1-5, with TRBD1 matching 7 bases. This CDR3 is built from 14 residues. Germline loops: CDR1 MNHEY, CDR2 SVGEGT. V lost 2 bases and J lost 4; bases outside the gene matches: 2.

The chain joins TRBV6-5 to TRBJ1-6; TRBD1 is a possible D gene (5 bases). Trimming shortened V by 2 bases and J by 6 bases, and 8 bases separated the two germline ends. Germline V lookup: CDR1 MNHEY, CDR2 SVGAGI. The CDR3 has 14 residues. In nucleotides, the CDR3 is TGTGCCAGCAGTTACATGGGGCCTAATTCACCCCTCCACTTT. This codes for CASSYMGPNSPLHF.

This chain joins TRBV7-8 and TRBJ1-5, with D hard to call. This CDR3 is 14 amino acids long. Germline-derived CDR1 and CDR2 are SGHVS and FQNEAQ. Trimming shortened V by 3 bases and J by 3 bases, and 9 bases separated the two germline ends. The CDR3 spells CASSLSKFNQPQHF. For the CDR3, the DNA is TGTGCCAGCAGCTTGTCAAAATTCAATCAGCCCCAGCATTTT.

This rearrangement joins TRBV19 to TRBJ1-2, with D possibly being TRBD1 (5 bases). This CDR3 comprises 16 residues. Trimming left V 5 bases short and J 4 bases short, with 20 bases between. CDR1 and CDR2 from the germline V gene are LNHDA and SQIVND (reference sequence). This CDR3 is CASSGSITGTIYGYTF. The CDR3 DNA sequence: TGTGCCAGTAGTGGATCGATCACCGGGACTATCTATGGCTACACCTTC.

V gene TRBV6-2 or TRBV6-3 combines with J gene TRBJ2-5, with D possibly called TRBD1 or TRBD2 (5 bases each). This CDR3 comprises 16 residues. Germline lookup yields CDR1 MNHEY and CDR2 SVGEGT. V lost 6 bases, J lost 2 bases, and 19 bases lay in between. CDR3 DNA: TGTGCCAGCAGCAGGGCGGGCTGGACGGATCAAGAGACCCAGTACTTC. Its protein is CASSRAGWTDQETQYF.

V is TRBV20-1 and J is TRBJ2-7; D is undetermined. This CDR3 contains 11 residues. Germline CDR1 reads DFQATT; CDR2 reads SNEGSKA (reference sequence). The CDR3 protein is CIPKPPYEQYF. DNA for the CDR3: TGCATCCCAAAGCCGCCCTACGAGCAGTACTTC.

The chain links TRBV11-3 to TRBJ2-1, with 9 bases that match TRBD2. In germline, CDR1 is SGHNT, CDR2 YENEEA. J lost 5 bases, V lost 5 bases, and 7 bases had no gene match. CDR3 length equals 15 residues. For the CDR3, the DNA is TGTGCCAGCAGCCCGATAGCGGGAGAAGACAATGAGCAGTTCTTC. This gives the protein CASSPIAGEDNEQFF.

This clone was seen only once. The chain combines TRBV11-2 with TRBJ2-1, with 11 bases that match TRBD2. Trimming at V came to 5 bases and at J to 4 bases, leaving 4 bases not matched to a gene. This CDR3 region has 15 residues. Germline V gene lookup returns CDR1 SGHAT and CDR2 FQNNGV. CDR3 nucleotides: TGTGCCAGCAGCGGGACTAGCGGCGGTTACAATGAGCAGTTCTTC. It specifies CASSGTSGGYNEQFF.

The CDR3 bases are TGTGCCAGCAGCCCCAGGGGGCGCAGCACAGATACGCAGTATTTT. This gives the protein CASSPRGRSTDTQYF. The V and J genes are TRBV6-2 or TRBV6-3 and TRBJ2-3; 8 nucleotides agree with TRBD1. The V gene's germline CDR1 is MNHEY and CDR2 SVGEGT. This CDR3 has 15 residues. The V segment lost 6 bases and the J segment 0 bases; nucleotides outside the gene matches: 5.

The chain couples TRBV3-1 (or the pseudogene TRBV3-2) to TRBJ2-7, with 11 positions matching TRBD2. J gave up 4 bases and V 1 base, and 3 bases lay outside the gene matches. CDR1 is LGHDT and CDR2 is YNNKEL in the germline V gene (reference sequence). The length of the CDR3 is 15 residues. The CDR3 here is CASSQVASGGYEQYF. DNA of the CDR3: TGTGCCAGCAGCCAAGTGGCTAGCGGGGGGTACGAGCAGTACTTC.

This chain links TRBV6-5 with TRBJ2-2; TRBD2 matches 10 bases. Germline lookup yields CDR1 MNHEY and CDR2 SVGAGI. After removal of 9 bases from V and 5 bases from J, the junction contained 6 bases not matched to a gene. This CDR3 has 14 residues. CDR3 sequence (DNA): TGTGCCAGTGTAGCGGGGGGAGTTACCGGGGAGCTGTTTTTT. It yields the protein CASVAGGVTGELFF.

The chain has TRBV28 and TRBJ1-3, with D perhaps matching TRBD1 (5 bases). V was pared by 5 bases and J by 0 bases, with 11 bases between. CDR3 length: 15 residues. Germline CDR1 reads MDHEN; CDR2 reads SYDVKM. CDR3 loop: CASSQGLISGNTIYF. The CDR3 DNA reads TGTGCCAGCAGTCAGGGACTGATCTCTGGAAACACCATATATTTT. The entire variable domain, with the rest obtained from reference TRBV28 and TRBJ1-3, is as follows: DVKVTQSSRYLVKRTGEKVFLECVQDMDHENMFWYRQDPGLGLRLIYFSYDVKMKEKGDIPEGYSVSREKKERFSLILESASTNQTSMYLCASSQGLISGNTIYFGEGSWLTVV.

This rearrangement joins TRBV18 to TRBJ1-2, with a weak D call TRBD1 (5 bases). The V end lost 2 bases, the J end lost 4 bases, and 11 bases lay between the germline ends. Per germline, CDR1 KGHSH and CDR2 LQKENI. The CDR3 is 14 amino acids. The CDR3 DNA reads TGTGCCAGCTCACCAGCGGGGCAAGTCTATGGCTACACCTTC. Protein sequence: CASSPAGQVYGYTF.

The chain employs TRBV28 and TRBJ1-1; D is unresolved. V lost 10 bases, J lost 4 bases, and 16 bases lay in between. In germline, CDR1 is MDHEN, CDR2 SYDVKM. The CDR3 is made up of 13 amino acids. The CDR3 DNA sequence: TGTGCCATCGAGCCAGGTTGGCGCACTGAAGCTTTCTTT. Protein: CAIEPGWRTEAFF.

The J gene is TRBJ2-2, the V gene TRBV29-1; D possibly corresponds to TRBD2 (6 bases). The CDR3 is made up of 16 amino acids. The germline gives CDR1 SQVTM, CDR2 ANQGSEA. The V and J ends lost 5 bases and 2 bases respectively, with 18 bases between them. The CDR3 region has the DNA TGCAGCGTTTCCGCACCAGGGCGGGGCAACACCGGGGAGCTGTTTTTT. Its protein product is CSVSAPGRGNTGELFF.

The chain couples TRBV4-3 to TRBJ2-7; unclear D gene. There are 15 residues in the CDR3. Trimming removed 3 bases from V and 4 bases from J, with 16 bases in between. CDR1 LGHNA and CDR2 YSLEER come from the germline V gene. The CDR3 nucleotides read TGCGCCAGCAGCCACACTATTACTCCCGGGTACGAGCAGTACTTC. Amino acids: CASSHTITPGYEQYF.

The chain has TRBV28 and TRBJ1-6; D is possibly TRBD1 (5 bases). The CDR3 has 21 amino acids. In germline, CDR1 is MDHEN, CDR2 SYDVKM. The V and J ends lost 2 bases and 0 bases respectively, with 23 bases between them. In DNA form, the CDR3 reads TGTGCCAGCAGTTTAGATCATCCCCTACCCTGGGGCAGCTCCTATAATTCACCCCTCCACTTT. Its protein product is CASSLDHPLPWGSSYNSPLHF.

V usage is TRBV6-2 or TRBV6-3 and J usage is TRBJ2-1, with 11 bases fitting TRBD1. The germline gives CDR1 MNHEY, CDR2 SVGEGT. V lost 1 base and J lost 7; bases outside the gene matches: 6. This CDR3 is 16 amino acids long. The CDR3 here is CASSYFGQGAVNEQFF. CDR3 sequence (DNA): TGTGCCAGCAGTTACTTTGGACAGGGGGCGGTGAATGAGCAGTTCTTC.

The chain links TRBV19 to TRBJ1-1, with 9 bases aligning to TRBD1. Trimming took 5 bases from V and 5 from J; bases not matched to a gene: 15. Germline CDR1 LNHDA, CDR2 SQIVND (reference sequence). The length of the CDR3 is 17 residues. CDR3 nucleotides: TGTGCCAGTAGTCCCCGACTCTCCGGGACAGGGCGGACTGAAGCTTTCTTT. Its translation is CASSPRLSGTGRTEAFF.

The J gene is TRBJ1-5, the V gene TRBV6-2 or TRBV6-3, with D possibly TRBD1 on 5 matching bases. The CDR3 covers 15 residues. V was clipped by 6 bases and J by 0 bases, with 12 bases between them. Germline V CDR1 and CDR2: MNHEY, SVGEGT. The CDR3 here is CASSQDINSNQPQHF. The CDR3 coding sequence is TGTGCCAGCAGCCAGGACATTAATAGCAATCAGCCCCAGCATTTT.

This rearrangement joins TRBV7-9 to TRBJ2-1, with 12 bases fitting TRBD2. Germline values: CDR1 SEHNR, CDR2 FQNEAQ (reference sequence). Trimming at V came to 2 bases and at J to 8 bases, leaving 7 bases not matched to a gene. The CDR3 has 16 residues. In DNA form, the CDR3 reads TGTGCCAGCAGCTTAAGACTAGCGGGAGTGGGAGATGAGCAGTTCTTC. Translated, it gives CASSLRLAGVGDEQFF.

V is TRBV27 and J is TRBJ2-5; 12 bases are a match to TRBD2. V lost 5 bases and J lost 2; bases outside the gene matches: 3. In germline, CDR1 is MNHEY, CDR2 SMNVEV (reference sequence). This CDR3 is built from 15 residues. Here the CDR3 reads CASSRLAGVQETQYF. CDR3 DNA: TGTGCCAGCAGTCGACTAGCGGGAGTTCAAGAGACCCAGTACTTC.

The CDR3 loop is CSVEDGSRIVETQYF. The CDR3 DNA reads TGCAGCGTTGAAGATGGTTCTAGAATCGTAGAGACCCAGTACTTC. The rearrangement joins TRBV29-1 to TRBJ2-5; D is unclear. The CDR3 length is 15 residues. Trimming shortened V by 0 bases and J by 4 bases, and 15 bases separated the two germline ends. CDR1 is SQVTM, CDR2 ANQGSEA, per germline.

The V gene is TRBV4-1, the J gene TRBJ1-2, with 8 bases aligning to TRBD1. The CDR3 totals 15 residues. Germline CDR1 MGHRA, CDR2 YSYEKL. Trimming at V came to 4 bases and at J to 3 bases, leaving 7 bases not matched to a gene. Written as DNA, the CDR3 is TGCGCCAGCAGCCCCTCGACAGGGGCCTACTATGGCTACACCTTC. Residues: CASSPSTGAYYGYTF.

The rearrangement joins TRBV9 to TRBJ1-2; 10 bases agree with TRBD1. V was pared by 4 bases and J by 1 base, with 10 bases of the junction left unmatched. Germline values: CDR1 SGDLS, CDR2 YYNGEE. The CDR3 totals 17 residues. Written as DNA, the CDR3 is TGTGCCAGCAGCACACCGGACAGGGGGATAAATAACTATGGCTACACCTTC. Its protein is CASSTPDRGINNYGYTF.

The chain combines TRBV28 with TRBJ1-5, with D perhaps matching TRBD1 (6 bases). V lost 5 bases, J lost 5 bases, and 16 bases lay in between. The germline CDR1 and CDR2 sequences are MDHEN and SYDVKM. The CDR3 is made up of 15 amino acids. CDR3 in amino acids: CASSLFGTSYQPQHF. The CDR3 nucleotides are TGTGCCAGCAGTCTTTTCGGGACATCGTATCAGCCCCAGCATTTT.